This is a list of T cell receptor beta chains from one sample in a study of a mutant IDH1 vaccine in newly diagnosed glioma. These TCRs' antigens remain unknown. Sequencing used immunoSEQ multiplex PCR; TCRdb keeps in-frame clones, though not all of them. The sample carries fewer than 70,000 clones, roughly 86% recorded once. The material sequenced was PBMCs, taken from a glioma patient whose treatment included an IDH1 peptide vaccine. These receptors were collected from a man aged 25 to 45 with glioma. CDR3s include the opening cysteine and the closing phenylalanine or tryptophan. D genes are given only for firm matches. Clone size is given for some rows only: seen once, a few or many times, or a class if the clone is expanded.

D	V	length	J	size	CDR3	DNA
.	TRBV6-5	12	TRBJ2-5	.	CASRTSGETQYF	TGTGCCAGCAGGACATCAGGAGAGACCCAGTACTTC
.	TRBV6-1	17	TRBJ1-5	.	CASSEAGWVRESKPQHF	TGTGCCAGCAGTGAAGCCGGGTGGGTCAGGGAAAGCAAGCCCCAGCATTTT
TRBD2	TRBV9	15	TRBJ2-2	.	CASSVSGRASGELFF	TGTGCCAGCAGCGTTAGCGGGAGGGCGTCCGGGGAGCTGTTTTTT
TRBD2	TRBV25-1	15	TRBJ2-5	.	CASSVWAGVGETQYF	TGTGCCAGCAGTGTCTGGGCGGGAGTCGGTGAGACCCAGTACTTC
.	TRBV28	14	TRBJ2-7	.	CASRRPHSSYEQYF	TGTGCCAGCAGAAGGCCACATTCGAGCTACGAGCAGTACTTC
.	TRBV2	13	TRBJ1-1	few	CASSGPRGAEAFF	TGTGCCAGCAGCGGACCCCGAGGCGCTGAAGCTTTCTTT
.	TRBV9	15	TRBJ1-5	.	CASSEEGTNNQPQHF	TGTGCCAGCAGCGAGGAGGGCACAAATAATCAGCCCCAGCATTTT
.	TRBV30	14	TRBJ2-2	once	CAGSGTPNTGELFF	TGTGCCGGGTCCGGGACTCCGAACACCGGGGAGCTGTTTTTT
.	TRBV7-9	14	TRBJ1-5	.	CASSLAGFGQPQHF	TGTGCCAGCAGCTTAGCAGGGTTTGGGCAGCCCCAGCATTTT
TRBD1	TRBV25-1	15	TRBJ1-2	.	CASSEGNRGSYGYTF	TGTGCCAGCAGTGAGGGGAACAGGGGGAGCTATGGCTACACCTTC
.	TRBV7-9	15	TRBJ2-3	.	CASSLERGAADTQYF	TGTGCCAGCAGCTTAGAAAGGGGGGCTGCAGATACGCAGTATTTT
TRBD1	TRBV6-1	16	TRBJ1-5	once	CASSATGGFRSQPQHF	TGTGCCAGCAGTGCGACAGGGGGCTTTAGAAGTCAGCCCCAGCATTTT
.	TRBV5-5	17	TRBJ1-3	.	CASSPQSKIFSGNTIYF	TGTGCCAGCAGCCCCCAAAGTAAGATTTTCTCTGGAAACACCATATATTTT
.	TRBV6-1	14	TRBJ1-3	.	CASSDGRSPNTIYF	TGTGCCAGCAGTGACGGACGGTCACCCAACACCATATATTTT
.	TRBV5-5	13	TRBJ1-1	.	CASSYYLNTEAFF	TGTGCCAGCAGCTACTACTTGAACACTGAAGCTTTCTTT
.	TRBV30	14	TRBJ1-3	.	CAWSRGISGNTIYF	TGTGCCTGGAGCCGGGGGATCTCTGGAAACACCATATATTTT
.	TRBV30	13	TRBJ2-3	.	CAWSNARADTQYF	TGTGCCTGGAGTAACGCTAGGGCAGATACGCAGTATTTT
.	TRBV27	12	TRBJ2-3	.	CASMGDTDTQYF	TGTGCCAGCATGGGTGACACAGATACGCAGTATTTT